The 21 T cell receptor beta chains below come from one sample, sequenced in a study of blood T cell repertoires in COVID-19. The assay was immunoSEQ multiplex PCR, and TCRdb's table has in-frame clones only and misses some. Altogether about 120,000 clones are present, approximately 78% being singletons, with the ten largest covering 7.9%. Sequencing used peripheral blood. Receptors originate from a man aged 65 to 85 with acute or convalescent COVID-19.

This clone occurred once. The same CDR3 can be traced to other DNA sequences in this sample. V gene TRBV5-4 combines with J gene TRBJ1-3; no clear D. This CDR3 contains 16 residues. V was clipped by 0 bases and J by 1 base, with 11 bases between them. Germline CDR1 is SGHNT and CDR2 is YYREEE (reference sequence). CDR3 nucleotides: TGTGCCAGCAGCTTGGCCTCGGGTGGGTCTGGAAACACCATATATTTT. Translation gives CASSLASGGSGNTIYF.

This clone was seen a handful of times. The rearrangement links TRBV27 to TRBJ1-1; unclear D gene. Germline V CDR1 and CDR2: MNHEY, SMNVEV (reference sequence). V was shortened by 7 bases and J by 6 bases, with 18 bases between the two germline ends. The CDR3 loop spans 14 amino acids. The CDR3 is CASTISPGIAEAFF. The CDR3 DNA is TGTGCCAGCACCATATCTCCGGGTATCGCTGAAGCTTTCTTT.

V is TRBV7-9 and J is TRBJ2-5, with TRBD2 identical over 7 bases. The CDR3 consists of 15 residues. Germline values: CDR1 SEHNR, CDR2 FQNEAQ (reference sequence). V dropped 4 bases and J dropped 2; count of bases not matched to a gene: 7. Here the CDR3 DNA reads TGTGCCAGCAGCTCTCCGGGAGGACTGCAAGAGACCCAGTACTTC. Translating gives CASSSPGGLQETQYF.

This chain uses TRBV7-2 with TRBJ2-1, with 10 bases that match TRBD1. V lost 5 bases, J lost 1 base, and 2 bases stayed unmatched. This CDR3 has 15 amino acids. The germline V gene encodes CDR1 SGHTA and CDR2 FQGNSA. The CDR3 sequence: CASSRGQGSYNEQFF. The DNA of the CDR3 is TGTGCCAGCAGCCGGGGACAGGGGTCCTACAATGAGCAGTTCTTC.

Regarding this clone: Distinct nucleotide sequences in the sample also encode this CDR3. The genes are TRBV27 and TRBJ2-5; tentatively, D is TRBD2 (5 bases). The V end was cut by 2 bases, the J end by 4 bases, with 17 bases between. Germline values: CDR1 MNHEY, CDR2 SMNVEV (reference sequence). This CDR3 is 16 amino acids long. Written as DNA, the CDR3 is TGTGCCAGCAGTTTAAGGTCGGGAAGGGTCGTAGAGACCCAGTACTTC. As protein: CASSLRSGRVVETQYF.

For this clone: The junction differs from germline at one of its ends, possibly a read error. The chain is built from TRBV7-7 and TRBJ2-7, with D maybe TRBD2 (6 bases). CDR3 length: 15 residues. From germline, CDR1 is SSHAT and CDR2 FNYEAQ (reference sequence). DNA for the CDR3: TGTGCTAGCAGCTCGGGTCGGGGGTCCACCTACGAGCAGTACTTC. Translation: CASSSGRGSTYEQYF.

This chain links TRBV29-1 with TRBJ2-7; 7 nucleotides line up with TRBD1. This CDR3 has 11 amino acids. V lost 6 bases to trimming and J lost 3 bases; unmatched junction nucleotides: 2. Germline CDR1 reads SQVTM; CDR2 reads ANQGSEA. DNA for the CDR3: TGCAGCGTAGGGACAGACTACGAGCAGTACTTC. Residues: CSVGTDYEQYF.

The V call is TRBV19, the J call TRBJ1-2, with D perhaps matching TRBD1 (5 bases). CDR3 length: 14 amino acids. V lost 1 base and J 2 bases, leaving 8 bases between the germline ends. Germline V gene lookup returns CDR1 LNHDA and CDR2 SQIVND (reference sequence). DNA of the CDR3: TGTGCCAGTAGTATAGGCAACAGGAACTATGGCTACACCTTC. Its protein product is CASSIGNRNYGYTF.

The chain combines TRBV18 with TRBJ1-1; the D is unclear. Germline values: CDR1 KGHSH, CDR2 LQKENI. V shed 3 bases and J shed 3 bases, with 8 bases lying between them. The CDR3 has 13 residues. DNA for the CDR3: TGTGCCAGCTCACCCATGGTAGACACTGAAGCTTTCTTT. Its translation is CASSPMVDTEAFF.

This chain connects TRBV12-5 to TRBJ2-2, with a possible D match to TRBD2 (6 bases). The CDR3 is 16 amino acids. The germline V and J ends were trimmed by 3 bases and 1 base, with 12 bases remaining between them. Germline CDR1 is LGHNT and CDR2 is FRNRAP. CDR3 coding DNA: TGTGCTAGTGGTTTTGGAGGGCAAGAGAACACCGGGGAGCTGTTTTTT. Protein product: CASGFGGQENTGELFF.

Here the CDR3 reads CASSSARDNGNTIYF. The CDR3 DNA is TGTGCCAGCAGTTCGGCCCGGGACAATGGAAACACCATATATTTT. The chain employs TRBV6-5 and TRBJ1-3; perhaps TRBD1 as D (6 bases). The germline V gene encodes CDR1 MNHEY and CDR2 SVGAGI. This CDR3 is built from 15 residues. Trimming stripped 4 bases from V and 3 bases from J, with 13 bases between.

This clone is a singleton in its sample. The V gene is TRBV5-4, the J gene TRBJ1-6; D ambiguous. Germline assignment: CDR1 SGHNT and CDR2 YYREEE (reference sequence). V dropped 4 bases and J dropped 5 bases, with 13 bases sitting between them. The CDR3 has 15 residues. The CDR3 spells CASSKEVADNSPLHF. CDR3 DNA: TGTGCCAGCAGCAAGGAAGTAGCAGATAATTCACCCCTCCACTTT.

V usage is TRBV4-2 and J usage is TRBJ2-1; 9 bases agree with TRBD1. Trimming took 1 base from V and 4 from J; bases not matched to a gene: 8. Germline V gives CDR1 LGHNA, CDR2 YNFKEQ. The CDR3 is made up of 17 amino acids. The CDR3 loop reads CASSQALGQGTYNEQFF. The DNA for the CDR3 is TGTGCCAGCAGCCAAGCCCTCGGACAGGGGACATACAATGAGCAGTTCTTC.

J is TRBJ2-1 and V is TRBV5-1; TRBD2 agrees at 9 bases. The CDR3 spans 14 residues. Losses at the gene ends were 5 bases for V and 10 bases for J; bases not matched to a gene: 10. Germline V gene sequence: CDR1 SGHRS, CDR2 YFSETQ. The CDR3 DNA reads TGCGCCAGCAGTAGGCTAGCGGGAAGTTCAGAGCAGTTCTTC. Its translation is CASSRLAGSSEQFF. Supplemented by reference TRBV5-1 and TRBJ2-1, the full variable domain reads KAGVTQTPRYLIKTRGQQVTLSCSPISGHRSVSWYQQTPGQGLQFLFEYFSETQRNKGNFPGRFSGRQFSNSRSEMNVSTLELGDSALYLCASSRLAGSSEQFFGPGTRLTVL.

This chain uses TRBV5-1 with TRBJ1-1; D is unresolved. The CDR3 sequence is 15 residues long. V was shortened by 0 bases and J by 3 bases, with 12 bases between the two germline ends. Germline V lookup: CDR1 SGHRS, CDR2 YFSETQ. In DNA, the CDR3 is TGCGCCAGCAGCTTGGCCAAGGGAGTTTACACTGAAGCTTTCTTT. Translated: CASSLAKGVYTEAFF.

The J gene is TRBJ2-1, the V gene TRBV30, with 7 positions matching TRBD2. The CDR3 is made up of 12 amino acids. Trimming took 1 base from V and 8 from J; bases not matched to a gene: 2. Germline V gene data show CDR1 as GTSNPN and CDR2 as SVGIG (reference sequence). CDR3 DNA sequence: TGTGCCTGGAGTGGACTAGCTGATGAGCAGTTCTTC. Protein product: CAWSGLADEQFF.

V usage is TRBV5-1 and J usage is TRBJ1-1; D gene ambiguous. Germline V gene lookup returns CDR1 SGHRS and CDR2 YFSETQ. This CDR3 spans 12 amino acids. The V gene lost 3 bases and the J gene lost 2 bases, with 5 bases spanning the gap. CDR3 coding DNA: TGCGCCAGCAGCTACGGTAACACTGAAGCTTTCTTT. The encoded protein is CASSYGNTEAFF.

The V gene is TRBV5-1, the J gene TRBJ1-2; 9 nucleotides line up with TRBD1. The germline V gene has CDR1 SGHRS and CDR2 YFSETQ. The ends lost 0 bases at V and 2 bases at J; junction bases unmatched: 11. This CDR3 contains 18 residues. The CDR3 DNA reads TGCGCCAGCAGCTTGGCTGGGACAGGGTTCCCTCTCAACTATGGCTACACCTTC. Its protein product is CASSLAGTGFPLNYGYTF.

This chain joins TRBV30 and TRBJ1-6; tentatively, D is TRBD1 (5 bases). V was shortened by 5 bases and J by 7 bases, with 12 bases between the two germline ends. The germline CDR1 and CDR2 sequences are GTSNPN and SVGIG (reference sequence). CDR3 length: 13 residues. The CDR3: CAWETGFNSPLHF. As DNA, the CDR3 is TGTGCCTGGGAAACAGGCTTCAATTCACCCCTCCACTTT. The complete variable domain, with remaining parts taken from reference TRBV30 and TRBJ1-6, reads SQTIHQWPATLVQPVGSPLSLECTVEGTSNPNLYWYRQAAGRGLQLLFYSVGIGQISSEVPQNLSASRPQDRQFILSSKKLLLSDSGFYLCAWETGFNSPLHFGNGTRLTVT.

DNA of the CDR3: TGCGCCAGCAGCCCGGAAGCGGGGCGTGAGCAGTACTTC. This gives the protein CASSPEAGREQYF. V is TRBV5-1 and J is TRBJ2-7, with 7 positions matching TRBD2. The CDR3 has 13 residues. In germline, CDR1 is SGHRS, CDR2 YFSETQ. Losses at the gene ends were 4 bases for V and 7 bases for J; bases not matched to a gene: 8.

The J gene is TRBJ2-2, the V gene TRBV7-9, with 10 bases lining up with TRBD2. CDR1 SEHNR and CDR2 FQNEAQ come from the germline V gene (reference sequence). CDR3 length: 18 residues. The J segment lost 6 bases and the V segment lost 2 bases, leaving 12 bases of the junction unmatched. The CDR3 reads CASSLSNKASGSSGELFF. CDR3 bases: TGTGCCAGCAGCTTAAGTAATAAGGCTAGCGGGAGTTCCGGGGAGCTGTTTTTT.